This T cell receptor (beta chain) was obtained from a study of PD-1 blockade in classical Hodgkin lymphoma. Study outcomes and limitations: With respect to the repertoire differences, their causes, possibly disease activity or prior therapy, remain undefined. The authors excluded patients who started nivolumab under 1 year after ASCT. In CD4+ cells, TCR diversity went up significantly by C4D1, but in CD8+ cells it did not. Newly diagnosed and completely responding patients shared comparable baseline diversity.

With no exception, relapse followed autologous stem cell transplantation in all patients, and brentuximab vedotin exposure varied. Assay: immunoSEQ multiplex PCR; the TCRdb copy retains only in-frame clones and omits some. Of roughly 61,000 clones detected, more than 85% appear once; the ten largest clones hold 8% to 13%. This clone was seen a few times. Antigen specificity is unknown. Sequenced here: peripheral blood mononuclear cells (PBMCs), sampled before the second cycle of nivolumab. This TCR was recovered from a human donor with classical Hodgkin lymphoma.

In nucleotides, the CDR3 is TGTGCCAGCAGCGCCATCAACACTGAAGCTTTCTTT. It codes for CASSAINTEAFF. The chain carries TRBV9 and TRBJ1-1; D gene uncertain. V was clipped by 3 bases and J by 2 bases, with 5 bases between them. The CDR3 extends over 12 amino acids. Per the germline V gene, CDR1 is SGDLS and CDR2 is YYNGEE. Full variable domain (outside the CDR3, taken from reference TRBV9 and TRBJ1-1): DSGVTQTPKHLITATGQRVTLRCSPRSGDLSVYWYQQSLDQGLQFLIQYYNGEERAKGNILERFSAQQFPDLHSELNLSSLELGDSALYFCASSAINTEAFFGQGTRLTVV.